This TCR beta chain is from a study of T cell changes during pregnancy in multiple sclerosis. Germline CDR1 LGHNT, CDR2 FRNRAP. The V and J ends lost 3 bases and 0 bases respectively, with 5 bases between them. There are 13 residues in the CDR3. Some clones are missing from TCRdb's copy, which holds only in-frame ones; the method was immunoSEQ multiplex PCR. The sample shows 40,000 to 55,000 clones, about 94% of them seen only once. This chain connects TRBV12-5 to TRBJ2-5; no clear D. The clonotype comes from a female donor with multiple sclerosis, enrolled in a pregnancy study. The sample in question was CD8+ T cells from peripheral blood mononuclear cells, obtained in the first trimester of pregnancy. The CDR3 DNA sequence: TGTGCTAGTGGTTTTTCGTACCAAGAGACCCAGTACTTC. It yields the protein CASGFSYQETQYF.